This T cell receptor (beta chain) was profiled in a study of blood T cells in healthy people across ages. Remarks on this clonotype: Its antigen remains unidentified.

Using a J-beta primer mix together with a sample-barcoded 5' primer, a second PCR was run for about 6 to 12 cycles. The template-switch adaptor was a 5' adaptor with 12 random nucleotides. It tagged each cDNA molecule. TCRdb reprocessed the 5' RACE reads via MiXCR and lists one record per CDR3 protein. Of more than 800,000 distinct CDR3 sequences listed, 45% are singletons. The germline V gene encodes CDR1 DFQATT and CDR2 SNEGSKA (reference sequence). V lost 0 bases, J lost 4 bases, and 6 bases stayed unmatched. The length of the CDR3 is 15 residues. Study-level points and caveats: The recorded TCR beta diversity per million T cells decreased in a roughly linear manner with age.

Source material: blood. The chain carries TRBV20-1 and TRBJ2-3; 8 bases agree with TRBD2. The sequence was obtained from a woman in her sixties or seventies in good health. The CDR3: CSARDLREGPDTQYF. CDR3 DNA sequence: TGCAGTGCTAGAGACCTTCGGGAGGGCCCAGATACGCAGTATTTT.